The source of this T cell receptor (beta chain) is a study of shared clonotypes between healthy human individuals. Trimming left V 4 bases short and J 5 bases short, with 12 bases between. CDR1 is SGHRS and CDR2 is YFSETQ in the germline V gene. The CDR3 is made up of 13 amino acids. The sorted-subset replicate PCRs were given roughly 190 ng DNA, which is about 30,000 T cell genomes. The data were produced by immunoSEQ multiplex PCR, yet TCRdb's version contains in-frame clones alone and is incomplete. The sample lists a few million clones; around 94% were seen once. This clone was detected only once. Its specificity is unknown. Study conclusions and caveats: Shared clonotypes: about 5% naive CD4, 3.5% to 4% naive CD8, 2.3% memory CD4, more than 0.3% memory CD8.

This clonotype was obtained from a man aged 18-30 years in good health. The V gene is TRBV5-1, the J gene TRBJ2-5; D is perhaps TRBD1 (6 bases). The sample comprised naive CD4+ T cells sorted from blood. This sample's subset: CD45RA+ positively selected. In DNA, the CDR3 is TGCGCCAGCAGCCTAGGACAGACGGAGACCCAGTACTTC. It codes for CASSLGQTETQYF.